These 3 T cell receptor beta chains were all obtained from the same sample, sequenced in a study of blood T cell repertoires in COVID-19. Sequencing was performed with immunoSEQ multiplex PCR; in TCRdb, only in-frame clones are kept and a portion is missing. Among roughly 100,000 clones, about 90% were seen once, and the ten largest hold about 4.2%. Sequenced: peripheral blood. These receptors were obtained from a human donor with COVID-19, enrolled during active disease. The donor label of this sample is uncertain.

The gene calls are TRBV4-2 and TRBJ1-1; D not resolved. From germline, CDR1 is LGHNA and CDR2 YNFKEQ. This CDR3 contains 14 residues. The V end lost 2 bases, the J end lost 1 base, and 8 bases lay between the germline ends. The CDR3 reads CASSQSSGNTEAFF. The CDR3, as DNA: TGTGCCAGCAGCCAATCTTCAGGGAACACTGAAGCTTTCTTT.

The chain links TRBV28 to TRBJ2-7; a weak D match, TRBD2 (5 bases). This CDR3 spans 12 amino acids. In germline, CDR1 is MDHEN, CDR2 SYDVKM. The ends were cut back, 5 bases at V and 7 bases at J, with 12 bases in the middle. DNA of the CDR3: TGTGCCAGCAGTCTATACCCGGGGGAGCAGTACTTC. It is translated as CASSLYPGEQYF.

The V gene is TRBV28, the J gene TRBJ2-4; the match to TRBD1 covers 9 bases. There are 17 residues in the CDR3. The V and J ends lost 7 bases and 0 bases, in that order; junction bases with no gene match: 10. Germline CDR1 is MDHEN and CDR2 is SYDVKM. CDR3 residues: CASKLEGQGTAKNIQYF. The CDR3 bases are TGTGCCAGCAAGCTAGAAGGACAGGGGACAGCCAAAAACATTCAGTACTTC. Looking up the rest from reference TRBV28 and TRBJ2-4 gives the full variable domain: DVKVTQSSRYLVKRTGEKVFLECVQDMDHENMFWYRQDPGLGLRLIYFSYDVKMKEKGDIPEGYSVSREKKERFSLILESASTNQTSMYLCASKLEGQGTAKNIQYFGAGTRLSVL.